The sequence of this T cell receptor beta chain was determined in a study of cytomegalovirus exposure and HLA in healthy donors. Whole-study findings and limits: Three CMV-associated chains proved CMV antigen-specific in vitro. Later analysis demonstrated an association between a missense DCLRE1C variant and TCR beta V- and J-gene trimming. Rare TCR sequences predominated, though certain public TCRs were found in many donors. Immune exposure information comprised only CMV serostatus.

Germline values: CDR1 SGHVS, CDR2 FQNEAQ. This CDR3 contains 13 residues. V was trimmed by 5 bases and J by 7 bases, leaving 12 bases between them. Amplification used 60 Vbeta primers and 13 Jbeta primers. Only in-frame clones appear in the TCRdb table, and some are missing; sequencing was by immunoSEQ multiplex PCR. The table lists around 220,000 clones, 75% of them singletons. Worth noting for this clone: What it binds is not known.

The sequenced sample consisted of PBMCs. This TCR was sampled from a woman aged 25-40 years in good health and CMV-seronegative. The J gene is TRBJ2-1, the V gene TRBV7-8, with a tentative D call TRBD1 (6 bases). The CDR3 spells CASSHVTGNEQFF. The CDR3 DNA sequence: TGTGCCAGCAGCCACGTTACAGGGAATGAGCAGTTCTTC.